The 5 T cell receptor beta chains below come from one sample, sequenced in a study of identical twins. TCRdb passed the 5' RACE reads through MiXCR, listing each CDR3 protein once. The sample has some 570,000 distinct CDR3 sequences; under 25% are singletons. This sample also belongs to another study, concerning yellow fever vaccine responses in identical twins.

The sample was CD4+ T cells sorted from blood. The receptors originated from a woman between 18 and 29 years old in good health.

On this clonotype: Sequence at one end of the junction differs from germline and may be a read error. V gene TRBV6-4 combines with J gene TRBJ1-1; D uncertain. The germline gives CDR1 MRHNA, CDR2 SNTAGT. The length of the CDR3 is 9 residues. CDR3 amino acids: CASRDEAFF. The DNA of the CDR3 is TGTGCCAGCCGTGATGAAGCTTTCTTT.

This chain uses TRBV5-1 with TRBJ2-7; D remains unclear. V dropped 10 bases and J dropped 1 base, with 12 bases sitting between them. CDR3 length equals 12 residues. Looked up from germline, CDR1 is SGHRS and CDR2 is YFSETQ. DNA of the CDR3: TGCGCCTCCCGGCGGCGGTCCTACGAGCAGTACGTC. It is translated as CASRRRSYEQYV.

This clonotype was counted between two and nine times. The rearrangement uses TRBV6-5 and TRBJ2-7; perhaps TRBD1 as D (6 bases). This CDR3 region has 15 residues. CDR1 is MNHEY, CDR2 SVGAGI, per germline. V was trimmed by 2 bases and J by 3 bases, leaving 14 bases between them. The CDR3 sequence is CASSYPPTGNYEQYF. In DNA form, the CDR3 reads TGTGCCAGCAGTTACCCCCCCACAGGGAACTACGAGCAGTACTTC.

The V call is TRBV24-1, the J call TRBJ2-1; the match to TRBD2 covers 16 bases. V lost 5 bases and J lost 5; bases outside the gene matches: 14. The germline V gene encodes CDR1 KGHDR and CDR2 SFDVKD. This CDR3 is 20 amino acids long. The CDR3 loop is CATSAPGTSGREGINNEQFF. CDR3 DNA: TGTGCCACCAGTGCCCCCGGGACTAGCGGGAGGGAAGGTATCAACAATGAGCAGTTCTTC.

The CDR3 sequence: CSAVKGGSSSYNEQFF. In nucleotides, the CDR3 is TGCAGTGCTGTGAAGGGGGGGTCGAGCTCCTACAATGAGCAGTTCTTC. V and J are TRBV20-1 and TRBJ2-1; weak D call: TRBD2 (7 bases). The CDR3 length is 16 residues. V dropped 5 bases and J dropped 0 bases, with 17 bases sitting between them. Germline V CDR1 and CDR2: DFQATT, SNEGSKA (reference sequence).